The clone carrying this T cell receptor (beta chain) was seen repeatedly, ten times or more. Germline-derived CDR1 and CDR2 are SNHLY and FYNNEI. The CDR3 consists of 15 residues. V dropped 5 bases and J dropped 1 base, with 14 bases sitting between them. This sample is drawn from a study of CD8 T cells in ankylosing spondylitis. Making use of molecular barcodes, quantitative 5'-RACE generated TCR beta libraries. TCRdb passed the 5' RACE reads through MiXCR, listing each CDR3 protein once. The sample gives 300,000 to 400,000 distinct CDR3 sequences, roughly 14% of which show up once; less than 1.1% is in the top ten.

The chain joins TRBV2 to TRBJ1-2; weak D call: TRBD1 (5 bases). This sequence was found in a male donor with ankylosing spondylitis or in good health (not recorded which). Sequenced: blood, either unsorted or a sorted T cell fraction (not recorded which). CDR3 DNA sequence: TGTGCCAGCAGTTACCCCGGGACGGTTAACTATGGCTACACCTTC. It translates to CASSYPGTVNYGYTF.